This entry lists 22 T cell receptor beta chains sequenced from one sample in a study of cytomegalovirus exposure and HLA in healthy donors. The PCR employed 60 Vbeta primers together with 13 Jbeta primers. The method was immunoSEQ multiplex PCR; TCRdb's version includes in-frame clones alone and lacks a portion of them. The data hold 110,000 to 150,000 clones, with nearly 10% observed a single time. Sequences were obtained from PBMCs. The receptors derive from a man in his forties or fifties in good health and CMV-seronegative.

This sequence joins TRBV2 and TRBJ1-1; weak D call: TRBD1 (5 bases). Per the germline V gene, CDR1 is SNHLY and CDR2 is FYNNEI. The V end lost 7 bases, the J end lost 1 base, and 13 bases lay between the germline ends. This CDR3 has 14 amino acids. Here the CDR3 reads CASNLQGWNTEAFF. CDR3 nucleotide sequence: TGTGCCAGCAATTTGCAGGGCTGGAACACTGAAGCTTTCTTT.

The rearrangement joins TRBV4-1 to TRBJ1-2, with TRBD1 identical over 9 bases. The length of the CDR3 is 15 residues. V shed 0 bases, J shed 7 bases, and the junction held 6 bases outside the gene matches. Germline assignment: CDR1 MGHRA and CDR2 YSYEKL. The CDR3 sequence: CASSQEGGQGRGYTF. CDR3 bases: TGCGCCAGCAGCCAAGAAGGGGGACAGGGACGTGGCTACACCTTC.

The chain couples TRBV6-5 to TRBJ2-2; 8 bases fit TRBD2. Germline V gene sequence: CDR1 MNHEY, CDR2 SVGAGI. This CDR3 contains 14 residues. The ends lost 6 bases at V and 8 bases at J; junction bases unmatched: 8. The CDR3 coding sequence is TGTGCCAGCAGCCCCCTCGGGGGGGCGGGGGAGCTGTTTTTT. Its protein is CASSPLGGAGELFF.

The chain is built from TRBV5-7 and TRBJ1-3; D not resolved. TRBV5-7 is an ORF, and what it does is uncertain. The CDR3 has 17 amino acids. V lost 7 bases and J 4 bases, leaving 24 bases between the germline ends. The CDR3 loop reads CASRWLRRRLEGNTIYF. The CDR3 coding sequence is TGTGCCAGCCGGTGGCTCCGGAGGCGACTAGAAGGAAACACCATATATTTT.

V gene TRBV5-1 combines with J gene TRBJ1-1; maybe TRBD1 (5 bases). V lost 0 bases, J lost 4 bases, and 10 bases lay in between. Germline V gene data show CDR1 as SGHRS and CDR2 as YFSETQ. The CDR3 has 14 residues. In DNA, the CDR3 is TGCGCCAGCAGCTTGGGACGGGGGTCCACTGAAGCTTTCTTT. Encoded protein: CASSLGRGSTEAFF.

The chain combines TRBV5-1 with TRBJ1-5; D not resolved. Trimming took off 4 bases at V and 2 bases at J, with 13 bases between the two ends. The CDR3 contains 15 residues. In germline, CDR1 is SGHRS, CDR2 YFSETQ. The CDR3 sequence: CASSLEGLGNQPQHF. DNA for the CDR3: TGCGCCAGCAGCCTAGAAGGTTTAGGCAATCAGCCCCAGCATTTT.

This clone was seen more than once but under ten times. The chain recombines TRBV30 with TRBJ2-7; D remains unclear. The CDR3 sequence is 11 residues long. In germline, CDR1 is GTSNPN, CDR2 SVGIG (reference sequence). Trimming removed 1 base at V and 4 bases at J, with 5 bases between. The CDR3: CAWSDKYEQYF. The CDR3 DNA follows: TGTGCCTGGAGTGACAAATACGAGCAGTACTTC.

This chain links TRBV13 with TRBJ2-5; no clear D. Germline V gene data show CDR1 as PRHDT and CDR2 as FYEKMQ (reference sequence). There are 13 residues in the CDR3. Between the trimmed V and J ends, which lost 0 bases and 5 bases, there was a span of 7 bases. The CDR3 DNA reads TGTGCCAGCAGCTTAGGTAGTCCGGAGACCCAGTACTTC. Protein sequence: CASSLGSPETQYF.

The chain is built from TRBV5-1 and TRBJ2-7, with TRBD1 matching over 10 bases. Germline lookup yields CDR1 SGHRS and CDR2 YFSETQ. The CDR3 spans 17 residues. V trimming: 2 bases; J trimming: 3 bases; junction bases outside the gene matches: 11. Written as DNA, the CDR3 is TGCGCCAGCAGCTTCACCCCAGTGACAGGGGGCGGCTACGAGCAGTACTTC. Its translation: CASSFTPVTGGGYEQYF.

CDR3 protein: CASSPRQGYNSPLHF. CDR3 in DNA: TGTGCCAGCAGCCCTCGACAGGGCTACAATTCACCCCTCCACTTT. The chain uses TRBV7-6 and TRBJ1-6, with 7 bases aligning to TRBD1. The CDR3 runs to 15 residues. V dropped 5 bases and J dropped 7; count of bases not matched to a gene: 8. Germline assignment: CDR1 SGHVS and CDR2 FNYEAQ.

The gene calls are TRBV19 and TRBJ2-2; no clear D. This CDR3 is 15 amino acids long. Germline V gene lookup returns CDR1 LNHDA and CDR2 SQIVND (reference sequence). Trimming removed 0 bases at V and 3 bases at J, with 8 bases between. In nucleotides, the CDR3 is TGTGCCAGTAGTATAGATCACGGGTACACCGGGGAGCTGTTTTTT. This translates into CASSIDHGYTGELFF.

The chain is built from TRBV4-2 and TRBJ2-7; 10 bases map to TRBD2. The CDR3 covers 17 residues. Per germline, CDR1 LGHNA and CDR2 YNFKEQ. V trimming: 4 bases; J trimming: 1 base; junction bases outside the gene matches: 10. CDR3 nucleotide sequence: TGTGCCAGCAGCCTACAGGCTTTAGCGGGGGGATCCTACGAGCAGTACTTC. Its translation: CASSLQALAGGSYEQYF.

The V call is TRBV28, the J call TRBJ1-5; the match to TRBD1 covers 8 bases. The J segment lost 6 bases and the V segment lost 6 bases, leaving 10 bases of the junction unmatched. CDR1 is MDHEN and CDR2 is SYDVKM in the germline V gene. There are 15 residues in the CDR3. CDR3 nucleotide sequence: TGTGCCAGCAGGGCAGACAGGGGCGCTCGTCAGCCCCAGCATTTT. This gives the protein CASRADRGARQPQHF.

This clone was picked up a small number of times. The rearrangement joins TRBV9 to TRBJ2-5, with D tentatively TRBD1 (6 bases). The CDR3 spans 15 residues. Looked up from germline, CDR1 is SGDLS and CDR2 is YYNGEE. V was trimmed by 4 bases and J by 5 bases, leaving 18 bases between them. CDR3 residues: CASSPQGQFRETQYF. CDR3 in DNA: TGTGCCAGCAGCCCCCAAGGACAGTTCAGGGAGACCCAGTACTTC.

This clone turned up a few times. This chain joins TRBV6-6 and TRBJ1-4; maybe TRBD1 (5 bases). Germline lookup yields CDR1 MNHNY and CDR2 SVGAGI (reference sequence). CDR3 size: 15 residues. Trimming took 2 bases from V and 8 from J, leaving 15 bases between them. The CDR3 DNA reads TGTGCCAGCAGTTACAGGCAGGGCCTAGGGGAAAAACTGTTTTTT. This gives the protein CASSYRQGLGEKLFF.

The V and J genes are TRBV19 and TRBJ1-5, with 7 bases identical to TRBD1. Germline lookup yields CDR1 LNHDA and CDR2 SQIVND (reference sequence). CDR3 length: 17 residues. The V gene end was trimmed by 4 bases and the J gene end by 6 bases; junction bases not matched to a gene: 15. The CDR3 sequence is CASSTPPTGAPSQPQHF. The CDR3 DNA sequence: TGTGCCAGTAGTACCCCCCCTACAGGGGCGCCCAGTCAGCCCCAGCATTTT.

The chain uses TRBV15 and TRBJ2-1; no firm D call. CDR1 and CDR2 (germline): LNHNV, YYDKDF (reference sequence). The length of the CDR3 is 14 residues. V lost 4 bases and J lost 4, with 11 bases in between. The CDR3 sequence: CATSIPTRYNEQFF. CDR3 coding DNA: TGTGCCACCAGCATACCGACAAGATACAATGAGCAGTTCTTC.

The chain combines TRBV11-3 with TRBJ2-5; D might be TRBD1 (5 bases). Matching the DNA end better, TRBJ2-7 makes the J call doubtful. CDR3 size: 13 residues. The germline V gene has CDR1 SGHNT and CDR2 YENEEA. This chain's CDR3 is CASSPQGSYEQYF. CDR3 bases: TGTGCCAGCTCTCCCCAGGGTTCCTACGAGCAGTACTTC.

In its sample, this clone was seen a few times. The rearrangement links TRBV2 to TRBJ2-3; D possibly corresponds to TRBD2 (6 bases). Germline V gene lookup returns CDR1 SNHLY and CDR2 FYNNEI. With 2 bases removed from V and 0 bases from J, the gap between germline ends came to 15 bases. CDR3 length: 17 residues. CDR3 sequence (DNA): TGTGCCAGCAGTGAACAGGCGGCTGGGGGGAGCACAGATACGCAGTATTTT. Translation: CASSEQAAGGSTDTQYF.

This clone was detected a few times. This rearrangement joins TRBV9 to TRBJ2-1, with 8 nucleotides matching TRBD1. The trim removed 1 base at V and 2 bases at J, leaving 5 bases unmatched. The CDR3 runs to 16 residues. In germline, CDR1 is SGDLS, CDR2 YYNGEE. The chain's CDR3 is CASSVKTGAPYNEQFF. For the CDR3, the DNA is TGTGCCAGCAGCGTAAAGACAGGGGCCCCCTACAATGAGCAGTTCTTC.

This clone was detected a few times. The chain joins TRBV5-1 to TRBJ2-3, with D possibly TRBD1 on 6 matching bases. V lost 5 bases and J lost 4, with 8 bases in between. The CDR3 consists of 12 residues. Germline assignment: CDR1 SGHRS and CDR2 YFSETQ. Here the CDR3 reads CASRQGADTQYF. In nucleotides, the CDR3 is TGCGCCAGCAGACAGGGCGCAGATACGCAGTATTTT.

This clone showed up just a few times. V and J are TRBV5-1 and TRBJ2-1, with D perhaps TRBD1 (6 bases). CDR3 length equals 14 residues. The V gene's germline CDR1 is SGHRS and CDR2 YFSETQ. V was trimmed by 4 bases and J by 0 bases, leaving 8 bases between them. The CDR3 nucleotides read TGCGCCAGCAGCCTGGACAGCTCCTACAATGAGCAGTTCTTC. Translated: CASSLDSSYNEQFF.